This T cell receptor beta chain was captured by sequencing in a study of beta chain features in type 1 diabetes. Findings of the study overall: Resolution of whether HLA type affects TCRB rearrangement was not achieved here.

As every portion of the isolated RNA was reverse transcribed, the sequencing read expressed TCRB transcripts. Some clones are missing from TCRdb's copy, which holds only in-frame ones; the method was immunoSEQ multiplex PCR. The top ten hold 0.03% to 0.04% of the sample, which has around 240,000 clones, around 9.6% seen once. Germline-derived CDR1 and CDR2 are SGDLS and YYNGEE. V was cut by 3 bases and J by 0 bases, with 21 bases left in between. The CDR3 runs 18 residues. Only a few counts were recorded for this clone. Its antigen is unknown. Each of the sorted populations had a purity greater than 98%.

This chain joins TRBV9 and TRBJ1-1; D call uncertain. This sequence originates from a woman between 18 and 29 years old in good health. Sequenced material: naive CD4+ T cells from blood. The CDR3 loop reads CASSARRPAARMNTEAFF. Written as DNA, the CDR3 is TGTGCCAGCAGCGCCAGAAGACCTGCAGCGAGAATGAACACTGAAGCTTTCTTT.